This entry lists 22 T cell receptor beta chains sequenced from one sample in a study of blood T cell repertoires in COVID-19. Using immunoSEQ multiplex PCR, the repertoire was profiled, and TCRdb retains in-frame clones only, with some absent. The top ten clones hold 5% to 7% of a sample with under 200,000 clones, roughly 88% of them seen once. Sequenced input: PBMCs or T cells enriched from blood (not recorded which). These receptors originate from a man aged 35-49 years with acute COVID-19.

The DNA for the CDR3 is TGTGCCAGCAGCTTGGATATCTCTGGAAACACCATATATTTT. Amino acid sequence: CASSLDISGNTIYF. The gene calls are TRBV5-5 and TRBJ1-3; D gene ambiguous. The germline V and J ends were trimmed by 0 bases and 0 bases, with 4 bases remaining between them. Germline V lookup: CDR1 SGHKS, CDR2 YYEKEE (reference sequence). This CDR3 has 14 amino acids.

The J gene is TRBJ1-5, the V gene TRBV28; tentatively, D is TRBD1 (5 bases). V was trimmed by 5 bases and J by 5 bases, leaving 16 bases between them. The CDR3 length is 15 residues. Germline V gene lookup returns CDR1 MDHEN and CDR2 SYDVKM. CDR3 DNA: TGTGCCAGCAGTCGTCGGGACGGGAGGGATCAGCCCCAGCATTTT. Translation gives CASSRRDGRDQPQHF.

The chain links TRBV9 to TRBJ2-3; D gene uncertain. From germline, CDR1 is SGDLS and CDR2 YYNGEE. V lost 4 bases and J lost 2, with 8 bases in between. The CDR3 spans 13 residues. The CDR3 DNA sequence: TGTGCCAGCAGCCTAGGGCTCACAGATACGCAGTATTTT. Its protein is CASSLGLTDTQYF.

The chain employs TRBV27 and TRBJ1-2; D gene ambiguous. The CDR3 loop spans 13 amino acids. The germline gives CDR1 MNHEY, CDR2 SMNVEV (reference sequence). The V end lost 6 bases, the J end lost 5 bases, and 13 bases lay between the germline ends. The CDR3 reads CASSPAGSYGYTF. CDR3 coding DNA: TGTGCCAGCAGCCCCGCAGGTAGTTATGGCTACACCTTC.

The sample holds one count of this clone. This same CDR3 is encoded by further DNA sequences in the sample. This chain joins TRBV7-9 and TRBJ1-1; 7 nucleotides match TRBD1. Per the germline V gene, CDR1 is SEHNR and CDR2 is FQNEAQ (reference sequence). The CDR3 is 13 amino acids. V shed 6 bases and J 3 bases; nucleotides not matched to a gene: 4. DNA of the CDR3: TGTGCCAGCAGTTTTACAGGGGACACTGAAGCTTTCTTT. Translation gives CASSFTGDTEAFF.

This chain's CDR3 is CASSIRLAGETQYF. As DNA, the CDR3 is TGTGCCAGCAGCATCCGACTAGCCGGCGAGACCCAGTACTTC. The rearrangement joins TRBV7-9 to TRBJ2-5; 7 bases agree with TRBD2. V trimming: 5 bases; J trimming: 5 bases; junction bases outside the gene matches: 8. The CDR3 runs to 14 residues. Germline CDR1 SEHNR, CDR2 FQNEAQ (reference sequence).

CDR3 protein: CASSARFATNEKLFF. Written as DNA, the CDR3 is TGTGCCAGCAGCGCGAGATTTGCAACTAATGAAAAACTGTTTTTT. V usage is TRBV7-2 and J usage is TRBJ1-4, with unresolved D. Trimming took off 5 bases at V and 0 bases at J, with 10 bases between the two ends. Germline assignment: CDR1 SGHTA and CDR2 FQGNSA. This CDR3 has 15 residues.

The V call is TRBV7-2, the J call TRBJ2-7; perhaps TRBD2 as D (6 bases). The V gene lost 3 bases and the J gene lost 4 bases, with 16 bases spanning the gap. Germline lookup yields CDR1 SGHTA and CDR2 FQGNSA. The CDR3 spans 15 residues. CDR3 bases: TGTGCCAGCAGCTTTACGCGGGGCGGAAGATACGAGCAGTACTTC. Its translation is CASSFTRGGRYEQYF.

This clone showed up just a few times. This chain uses TRBV3-1 (or the pseudogene TRBV3-2) with TRBJ2-7; the match to TRBD1 covers 8 bases. This CDR3 has 16 amino acids. CDR1 is LGHDT, CDR2 YNNKEL, per germline (reference sequence). After removal of 1 base from V and 5 bases from J, the junction contained 10 bases not matched to a gene. The DNA for the CDR3 is TGTGCCAGCAGCCAAGGGGTAGGCAGGGGGCCCAACGAGCAGTACTTC. Residues: CASSQGVGRGPNEQYF.

This chain joins TRBV7-3 and TRBJ1-2, with 9 bases fitting TRBD1. CDR1 SGHTA and CDR2 FQGTGA come from the germline V gene. Trimming removed 5 bases from V and 8 bases from J; junction bases left unmatched: 9. The CDR3 is 14 residues long. The chain's CDR3 is CASSLGGQGPGYTF. DNA of the CDR3: TGTGCCAGCAGCCTAGGGGGACAGGGTCCCGGCTACACCTTC.

V gene TRBV11-2 combines with J gene TRBJ1-1, with D possibly TRBD1 on 5 matching bases. Germline values: CDR1 SGHAT, CDR2 FQNNGV. This CDR3 region has 15 residues. V was pared by 5 bases and J by 6 bases, with 19 bases between. The CDR3 region has the DNA TGTGCCAGCAGCCCCGAGGCGGGGGGTTGGGCTGAAGCTTTCTTT. Translating it yields CASSPEAGGWAEAFF.

In nucleotides, the CDR3 is TGCGCCAGCAGCCAAGGAAGGAGTCTGGCCGAGCAGTACTTC. Translated: CASSQGRSLAEQYF. The rearrangement joins TRBV4-1 to TRBJ2-7; D remains ambiguous. Germline V gene lookup returns CDR1 MGHRA and CDR2 YSYEKL. The CDR3 length is 14 residues. V lost 1 base and J lost 6, with 13 bases in between.

The chain combines TRBV7-8 with TRBJ2-5; TRBD2 aligns across 11 bases. V lost 6 bases to trimming and J lost 5 bases; unmatched junction nucleotides: 5. Germline values: CDR1 SGHVS, CDR2 FQNEAQ. This CDR3 spans 14 amino acids. The CDR3 bases are TGTGCCAGCAGAAGACTAGCGGGACGGGAGACCCAGTACTTC. It codes for CASRRLAGRETQYF. The variable domain in full, with the rest retrieved from reference TRBV7-8 and TRBJ2-5, is GAGVSQSPRYKVAKRGQDVALRCDPISGHVSLFWYQQALGQGPEFLTYFQNEAQLDKSGLPSDRFFAERPEGSVSTLKIQRTQQEDSAVYLCASRRLAGRETQYFGPGTRLLVL.

The genes are TRBV6-1 and TRBJ2-3, with 8 bases fitting TRBD2. Germline V gives CDR1 MNHNS, CDR2 SASEGT. Trimming at V came to 1 base and at J to 3 bases, leaving 3 bases not matched to a gene. CDR3 length equals 15 residues. The chain's CDR3 is CASSEDKRETDTQYF. The CDR3 DNA follows: TGTGCCAGCAGTGAAGATAAGCGGGAGACAGATACGCAGTATTTT.

This clone was recorded only once. The CDR3, as DNA: TGTGCCATCATCGCGGAGAAGACAGATACGCAGTATTTT. Its protein product is CAIIAEKTDTQYF. The chain joins TRBV10-3 to TRBJ2-3; D unresolved. From germline, CDR1 is ENHRY and CDR2 SYGVKD. V was cut by 7 bases and J by 3 bases, with 11 bases left in between. This CDR3 region has 13 residues.

V usage is TRBV3-1 (or the pseudogene TRBV3-2) and J usage is TRBJ2-5; D gene uncertain. Germline loops: CDR1 LGHDT, CDR2 YNNKEL (reference sequence). This CDR3 is 16 amino acids long. Trimming pared 7 bases from V and 1 base from J, leaving 19 bases between. The CDR3 protein is CASTRGSPSLQETQYF. Here the CDR3 DNA reads TGTGCCAGCACCCGTGGTAGCCCAAGCCTCCAAGAGACCCAGTACTTC.

The chain employs TRBV11-2 and TRBJ1-2; D gene uncertain. Germline V gene data show CDR1 as SGHAT and CDR2 as FQNNGV. V lost 0 bases, J lost 13 bases, and 12 bases lay in between. This CDR3 is built from 12 residues. CDR3 region: CASSLEAGRCTF. CDR3 nucleotide sequence: TGTGCCAGCAGCTTAGAGGCGGGGAGGTGCACCTTC.

The rearrangement links TRBV7-9 to TRBJ1-2, with D possibly being TRBD1 (6 bases). CDR1 and CDR2 from the germline V gene are SEHNR and FQNEAQ (reference sequence). The CDR3 extends over 13 amino acids. Trimming cost V 5 bases and J 8 bases, with 15 bases left between them. The CDR3 DNA reads TGTGCCAGCAGCGATACAGGGCTCCGGGGCTACACCTTC. Its protein product is CASSDTGLRGYTF.

The rearrangement joins TRBV7-8 to TRBJ1-1; 10 positions agree with TRBD1. The length of the CDR3 is 15 residues. Germline CDR1 is SGHVS and CDR2 is FQNEAQ. The J segment lost 4 bases and the V segment lost 3 bases, leaving 5 bases of the junction unmatched. DNA for the CDR3: TGTGCCAGCAGCTTGACAGGGGGCTTAAGCACTGAAGCTTTCTTT. Protein sequence: CASSLTGGLSTEAFF.

The V and J genes are TRBV6-2 or TRBV6-3 and TRBJ2-3, with 10 nucleotides matching TRBD2. Germline CDR1 is MNHEY and CDR2 is SVGEGT. The CDR3 is made up of 16 amino acids. Unmatched junction bases numbered 9, after V lost 5 bases and J lost 4 bases. The CDR3 region is CASSQPSGSGADTQYF. The CDR3 DNA follows: TGTGCCAGCAGTCAACCTAGCGGGAGTGGTGCAGATACGCAGTATTTT.

The chain couples TRBV18 to TRBJ2-7; perhaps TRBD2 as D (6 bases). Germline CDR1 is KGHSH and CDR2 is LQKENI. CDR3 length: 15 residues. Trimming shortened V by 2 bases and J by 3 bases, and 14 bases separated the two germline ends. The DNA for the CDR3 is TGTGCCAGCTCACCAGCGGAGGGTGGGAGCTACGAGCAGTACTTC. It yields the protein CASSPAEGGSYEQYF.

This chain joins TRBV18 and TRBJ1-5; D is ambiguous. The V gene's germline CDR1 is KGHSH and CDR2 LQKENI. The CDR3 sequence is 13 residues long. The V gene lost 2 bases and the J gene lost 5 bases, with 7 bases spanning the gap. This chain's CDR3 is CASSPSRDQPQHF. CDR3 nucleotide sequence: TGTGCCAGCTCACCATCCCGGGATCAGCCCCAGCATTTT.